The 7 T cell receptor beta chains below come from one sample, sequenced in a study of T cell responses to AZD1222 COVID-19 vaccine. TCRdb keeps only in-frame clones here, not all; method: immunoSEQ multiplex PCR. The sample holds tens of thousands of clones, nearly 90% seen once. Sequences were derived from peripheral blood, sampled 28 days after the second AZD1222 dose. The receptors stem from an adult who received the AZD1222 COVID-19 vaccine.

The rearrangement uses TRBV20-1 and TRBJ1-5; D remains ambiguous. With 6 bases removed from V and 7 bases from J, the gap between germline ends came to 10 bases. CDR3 length: 11 amino acids. Germline V lookup: CDR1 DFQATT, CDR2 SNEGSKA (reference sequence). CDR3 region: CSAPSDQPQHF. In DNA form, the CDR3 reads TGCAGTGCGCCAAGTGACCAGCCCCAGCATTTT.

CDR3 DNA: TGTGCCAGCAGCGCGATGGCGGGCCTCGGCACAGATACGCAGTATTTT. The encoded protein is CASSAMAGLGTDTQYF. This chain uses TRBV7-3 with TRBJ2-3; possibly TRBD2 for D (5 bases). This CDR3 has 16 residues. The germline V and J ends were trimmed by 5 bases and 1 base, with 16 bases remaining between them. CDR1 and CDR2 from the germline V gene are SGHTA and FQGTGA. The full variable domain, in which reference TRBV7-3 and TRBJ2-3 provide the parts outside the CDR3, is GAGVSQTPSNKVTEKGKYVELRCDPISGHTALYWYRQSLGQGPEFLIYFQGTGAADDSGLPNDRFFAVRPEGSVSTLKIQRTERGDSAVYLCASSAMAGLGTDTQYFGPGTRLTVL.

The chain carries TRBV5-8 and TRBJ1-6, with D tentatively TRBD1 (5 bases). The CDR3 runs to 14 residues. Trimming took 2 bases from V and 7 from J, leaving 10 bases between them. Germline CDR1 and CDR2: SGHTS and YDEGEE. The CDR3 bases are TGTGCCAGCAGCTTTAGACAGACCAATTCACCCCTCCACTTT. The encoded protein is CASSFRQTNSPLHF.

This clone occurred once. This rearrangement joins TRBV29-1 to TRBJ1-1, with 8 bases identical to TRBD1. This CDR3 is 12 amino acids long. V trimming: 7 bases; J trimming: 9 bases; junction bases outside the gene matches: 10. CDR1 is SQVTM and CDR2 is ANQGSEA in the germline V gene. The CDR3 sequence: CSARPGQVKAFF. DNA of the CDR3: TGCAGCGCCCGACCGGGACAGGTAAAAGCTTTCTTT.

V usage is TRBV18 and J usage is TRBJ1-5; 7 positions match TRBD1. Germline CDR1 is KGHSH and CDR2 is LQKENI. V was pared by 5 bases and J by 0 bases, with 4 bases of the junction left unmatched. The CDR3 length is 15 residues. CDR3 sequence reads: CASSVQGYSNQPQHF. The CDR3 coding sequence is TGTGCCAGCTCAGTACAGGGGTATAGCAATCAGCCCCAGCATTTT.

This clone was detected a few times. The chain carries TRBV6-5 and TRBJ2-6; D not resolved. V lost 0 bases and J lost 11, with 8 bases in between. There are 13 residues in the CDR3. From germline, CDR1 is MNHEY and CDR2 SVGAGI. In DNA, the CDR3 is TGTGCCAGCAGTTACTCGATTGGGGACGTCCTGACTTTC. Translating it yields CASSYSIGDVLTF.

As DNA, the CDR3 is TGTGCCAGCAGTGAAGCTCCGACTAGCGGGAGGCTAGGGGTTGAGACCCAGTACTTC. Its translation is CASSEAPTSGRLGVETQYF. The chain employs TRBV2 and TRBJ2-5, with TRBD2 identical over 13 bases. Germline trimming cut 0 bases from V and 5 bases from J; bases unmatched to any gene: 12. The CDR3 length is 19 residues. Germline CDR1 is SNHLY and CDR2 is FYNNEI.